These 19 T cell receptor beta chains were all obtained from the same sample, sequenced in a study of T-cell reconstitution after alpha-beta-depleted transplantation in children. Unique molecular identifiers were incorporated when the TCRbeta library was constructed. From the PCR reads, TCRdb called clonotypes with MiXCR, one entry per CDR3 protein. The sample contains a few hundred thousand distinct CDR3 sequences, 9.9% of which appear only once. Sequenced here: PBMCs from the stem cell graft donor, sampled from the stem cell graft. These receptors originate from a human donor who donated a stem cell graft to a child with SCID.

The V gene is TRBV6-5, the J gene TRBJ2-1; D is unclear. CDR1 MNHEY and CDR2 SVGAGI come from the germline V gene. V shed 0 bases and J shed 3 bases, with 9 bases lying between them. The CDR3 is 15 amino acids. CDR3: CASSYSNTDYNEQFF. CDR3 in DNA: TGTGCCAGCAGTTACTCGAATACAGACTACAATGAGCAGTTCTTC.

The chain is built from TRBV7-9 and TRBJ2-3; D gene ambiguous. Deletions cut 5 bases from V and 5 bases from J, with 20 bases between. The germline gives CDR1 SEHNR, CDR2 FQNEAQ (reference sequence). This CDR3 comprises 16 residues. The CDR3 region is CASSPLQVQMKDTQYF. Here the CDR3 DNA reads TGTGCCAGCAGCCCCCTCCAGGTTCAAATGAAAGATACGCAGTATTTT.

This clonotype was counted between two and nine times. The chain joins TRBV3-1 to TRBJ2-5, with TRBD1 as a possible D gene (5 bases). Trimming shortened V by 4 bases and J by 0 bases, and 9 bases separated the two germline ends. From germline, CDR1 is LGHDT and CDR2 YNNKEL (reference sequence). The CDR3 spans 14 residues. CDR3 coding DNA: TGTGCCAGCAGCCCCCCAGGGTACCAAGAGACCCAGTACTTC. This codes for CASSPPGYQETQYF.

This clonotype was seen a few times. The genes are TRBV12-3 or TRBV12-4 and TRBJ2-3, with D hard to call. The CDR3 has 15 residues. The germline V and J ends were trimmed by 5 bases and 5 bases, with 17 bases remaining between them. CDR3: CASSRIPSSRDTQYF. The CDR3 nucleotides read TGTGCCAGCAGTCGAATTCCATCGAGTAGAGATACGCAGTATTTT.

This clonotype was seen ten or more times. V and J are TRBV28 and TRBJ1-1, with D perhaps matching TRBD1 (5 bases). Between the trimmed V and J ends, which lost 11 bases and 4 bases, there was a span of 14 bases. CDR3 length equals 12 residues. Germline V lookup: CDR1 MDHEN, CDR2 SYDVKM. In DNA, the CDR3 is TGTGCCTCCAGGGTCTCTCCCACTGAAGCTTTCTTT. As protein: CASRVSPTEAFF.

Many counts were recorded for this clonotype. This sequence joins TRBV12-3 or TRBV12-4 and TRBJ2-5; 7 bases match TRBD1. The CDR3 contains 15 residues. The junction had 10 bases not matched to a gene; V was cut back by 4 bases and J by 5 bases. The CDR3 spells CASSSLGNRGETQYF. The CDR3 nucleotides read TGTGCCAGCAGTTCTTTGGGTAACAGGGGTGAGACCCAGTACTTC.

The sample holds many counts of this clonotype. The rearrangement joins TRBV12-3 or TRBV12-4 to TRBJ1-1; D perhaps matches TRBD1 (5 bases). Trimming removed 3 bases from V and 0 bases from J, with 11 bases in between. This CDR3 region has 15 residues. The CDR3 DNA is TGTGCCAGCAGTTTGGCCGGGACCCTGAACACTGAAGCTTTCTTT. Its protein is CASSLAGTLNTEAFF.

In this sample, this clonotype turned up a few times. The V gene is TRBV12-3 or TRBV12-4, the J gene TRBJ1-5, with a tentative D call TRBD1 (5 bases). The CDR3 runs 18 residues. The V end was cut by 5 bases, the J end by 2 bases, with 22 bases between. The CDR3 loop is CASSPMKGKAFGNQPQHF. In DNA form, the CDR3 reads TGTGCCAGCAGTCCCATGAAGGGGAAGGCGTTTGGCAATCAGCCCCAGCATTTT.

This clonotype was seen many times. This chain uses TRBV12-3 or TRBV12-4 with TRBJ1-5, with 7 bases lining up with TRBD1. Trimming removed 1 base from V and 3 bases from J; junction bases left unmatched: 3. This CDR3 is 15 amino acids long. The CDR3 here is CASSLGGTANQPQHF. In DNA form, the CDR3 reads TGTGCCAGCAGTTTAGGTGGGACAGCCAATCAGCCCCAGCATTTT.

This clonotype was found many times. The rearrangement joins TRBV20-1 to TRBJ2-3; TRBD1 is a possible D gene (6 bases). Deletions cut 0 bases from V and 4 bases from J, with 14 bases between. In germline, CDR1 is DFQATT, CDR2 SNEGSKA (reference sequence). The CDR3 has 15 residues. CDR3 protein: CSARDLRGGADTQYF. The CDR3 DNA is TGCAGTGCTAGAGATCTCAGGGGTGGCGCAGATACGCAGTATTTT.

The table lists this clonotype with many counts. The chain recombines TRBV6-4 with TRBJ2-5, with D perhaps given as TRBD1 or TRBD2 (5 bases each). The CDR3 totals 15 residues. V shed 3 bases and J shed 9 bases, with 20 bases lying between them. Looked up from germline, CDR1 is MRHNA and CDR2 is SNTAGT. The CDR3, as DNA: TGTGCCAGCAGTGAATCGCCGGGACCCTTAGTGGCCCAGTACTTC. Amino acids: CASSESPGPLVAQYF.

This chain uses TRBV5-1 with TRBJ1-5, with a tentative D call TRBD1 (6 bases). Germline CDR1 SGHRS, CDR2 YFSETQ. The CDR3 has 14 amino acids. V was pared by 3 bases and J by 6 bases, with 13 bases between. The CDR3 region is CASSSGDNSQPQHF. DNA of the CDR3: TGCGCCAGCAGCTCGGGGGACAATAGTCAGCCCCAGCATTTT.

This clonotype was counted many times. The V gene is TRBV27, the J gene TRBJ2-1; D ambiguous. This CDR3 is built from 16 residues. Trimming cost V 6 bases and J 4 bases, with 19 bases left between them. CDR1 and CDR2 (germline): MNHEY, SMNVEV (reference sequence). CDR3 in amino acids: CASRTLAAGTYNEQFF. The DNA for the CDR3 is TGTGCCAGCAGGACTTTGGCGGCAGGTACTTACAATGAGCAGTTCTTC.

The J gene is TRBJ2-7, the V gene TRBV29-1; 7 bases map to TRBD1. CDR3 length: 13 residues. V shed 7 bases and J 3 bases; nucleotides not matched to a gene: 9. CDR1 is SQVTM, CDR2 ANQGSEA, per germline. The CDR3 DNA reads TGCAGCGGAACGACAGGGAATAACTACGAGCAGTACTTC. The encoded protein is CSGTTGNNYEQYF.

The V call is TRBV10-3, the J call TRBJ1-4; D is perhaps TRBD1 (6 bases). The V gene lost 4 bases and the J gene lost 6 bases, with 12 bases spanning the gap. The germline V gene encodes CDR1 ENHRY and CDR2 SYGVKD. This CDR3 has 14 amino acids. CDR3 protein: CAISGGGLDEKLFF. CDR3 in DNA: TGTGCCATCAGTGGAGGGGGGCTGGATGAAAAACTGTTTTTT.

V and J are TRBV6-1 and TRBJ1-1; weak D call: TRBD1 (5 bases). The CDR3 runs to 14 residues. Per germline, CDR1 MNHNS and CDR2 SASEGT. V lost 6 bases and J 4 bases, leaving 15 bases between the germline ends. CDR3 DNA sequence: TGTGCCAGCAGCCTAGGGACCTGGGCCACTGAAGCTTTCTTT. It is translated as CASSLGTWATEAFF.

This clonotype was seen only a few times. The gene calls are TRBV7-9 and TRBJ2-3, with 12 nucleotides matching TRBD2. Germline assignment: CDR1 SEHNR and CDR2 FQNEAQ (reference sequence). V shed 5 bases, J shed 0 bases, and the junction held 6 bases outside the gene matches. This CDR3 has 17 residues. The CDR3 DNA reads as TGTGCCAGCAGCCCTTGGACTAGCGGGGCCAGCACAGATACGCAGTATTTT. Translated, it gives CASSPWTSGASTDTQYF.

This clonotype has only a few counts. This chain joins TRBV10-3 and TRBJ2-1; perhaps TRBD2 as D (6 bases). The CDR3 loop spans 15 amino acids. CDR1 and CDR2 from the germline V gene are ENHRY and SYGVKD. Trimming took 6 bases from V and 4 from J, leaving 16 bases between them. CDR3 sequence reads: CAIRGTGAAYNEQFF. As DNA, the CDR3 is TGTGCCATCAGGGGGACGGGAGCGGCTTACAATGAGCAGTTCTTC.

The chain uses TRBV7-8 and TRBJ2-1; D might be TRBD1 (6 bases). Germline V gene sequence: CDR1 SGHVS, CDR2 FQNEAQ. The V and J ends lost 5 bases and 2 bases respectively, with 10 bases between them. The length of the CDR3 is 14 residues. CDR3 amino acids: CASSVDRTYNEQFF. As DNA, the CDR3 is TGTGCCAGCAGCGTGGACAGAACCTACAATGAGCAGTTCTTC.